The present T cell receptor beta chain was sequenced within a study of control samples from healthy donors and cancer patients. Germline V lookup: CDR1 SGHKS, CDR2 YYEKEE (reference sequence). V gave up 4 bases and J gave up 8 bases, with 13 bases separating them. The CDR3 runs 13 residues. This table comes from immunoSEQ multiplex PCR, and its TCRdb copy is limited to in-frame clones, with some not included. The sample lists about 130,000 clones, 92% occurring once. This clone was detected only once. Sample: blood. This receptor was obtained from a woman between 45 and 65 years old in good health. The V call is TRBV5-5, the J call TRBJ2-4, with D perhaps matching TRBD2 (6 bases). CDR3 nucleotides: TGTGCCAGCAGCCCCAACTGGGGGGACATTCAGTACTTC. Translating it yields CASSPNWGDIQYF. The full variable domain, in which reference TRBV5-5 and TRBJ2-4 provide the parts outside the CDR3, is DAGVTQSPTHLIKTRGQQVTLRCSPISGHKSVSWYQQVLGQGPQFIFQYYEKEERGRGNFPDRFSARQFPNYSSELNVNALLLGDSALYLCASSPNWGDIQYFGAGTRLSVL.